This TCR beta chain was captured in a study of blood T cell repertoires in COVID-19. Study-level background: Researchers got acute and convalescent COVID-19 samples from the United States, Italy and Spain. The analysed material was cDNA or gDNA that came from T cells, B-cell-depleted T cells, or PBMCs.

By share of the sample, this clone is medium-sized. As handled by the study authors: Nucleated cell number was recorded as an estimate derived from reference gene primer amplification. TCRdb's table, derived via immunoSEQ multiplex PCR, lists solely in-frame clones and lacks some. V, J and clone size are those of that table, while D and trimming were read from the DNA. The data contain some 93,000 clones, 70% to 90% of them singletons. The sequenced sample consisted of peripheral blood. The receptor was derived from a woman over 75 with acute or convalescent COVID-19.

CDR3 sequence: CASSTDRGPGELFF. Here the CDR3 DNA reads TGTGCCAGCAGTACCGACAGGGGACCCGGGGAGCTGTTTTTT. The chain links TRBV27 to TRBJ2-2; 8 bases align to TRBD1. After removal of 5 bases from V and 6 bases from J, the junction contained 5 bases not matched to a gene. The CDR3 loop spans 14 amino acids. The germline V gene has CDR1 MNHEY and CDR2 SMNVEV (reference sequence).